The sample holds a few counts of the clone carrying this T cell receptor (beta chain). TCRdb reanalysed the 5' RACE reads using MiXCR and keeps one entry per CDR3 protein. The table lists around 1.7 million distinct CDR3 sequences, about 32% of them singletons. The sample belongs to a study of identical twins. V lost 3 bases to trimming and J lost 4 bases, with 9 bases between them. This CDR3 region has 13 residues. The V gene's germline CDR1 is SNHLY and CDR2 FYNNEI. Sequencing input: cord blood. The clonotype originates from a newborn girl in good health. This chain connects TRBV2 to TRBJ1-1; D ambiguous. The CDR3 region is CASSEKVGTEAFF. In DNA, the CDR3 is TGTGCCAGCAGTGAGAAGGTGGGCACTGAAGCTTTCTTT.